This T cell receptor beta chain was retrieved from a study of response to subunit inactivated influenza vaccine. Via MiXCR, TCRdb re-called the RT-PCR reads, giving one row per CDR3 protein. Of around 570,000 distinct CDR3 sequences listed, about 11% are singletons. This clonotype was counted between two and nine times. V lost 7 bases and J lost 8; bases outside the gene matches: 4. The CDR3 extends over 11 amino acids. Germline loops: CDR1 SQVTM, CDR2 ANQGSEA. This sample was shared with a second study, whose subject was T cells expressing NK-cell markers. According to that study: It was by 5'RACE template switching with UMIs that TCR beta cDNA was made. Researchers report these clonotypes also headed the CD3+CD56-NKG2C+ fraction in four donors.

Material: PBMCs from blood, obtained on the day of vaccination. The sequence was collected from a man aged 50-60 years who received an inactivated influenza vaccine. This chain connects TRBV29-1 to TRBJ2-1, with 8 bases matching TRBD2. CDR3 in DNA: TGCAGCGCTGGACTAGCATATGAGCAGTTCTTC. Encoded protein: CSAGLAYEQFF.